Listed below are T cell receptor beta chains from one sample, sequenced in a study of T cells after posttransplantation cyclophosphamide. TCRdb's copy holds only in-frame clones and misses some; the assay was immunoSEQ multiplex PCR. The sample has fewer than 45,000 clones; around 80% are singletons. The sample here was CD4+ T cells sorted from blood, taken 1,900 to 2,000 days after a stem cell transplant with posttransplant cyclophosphamide. The receptor set was obtained from a female patient between 40 and 55 years old who received an allogeneic stem cell transplant from a related donor, was CMV-positive, and had no GVHD. Some T cells may be provided by the graft donor. Both conserved end residues are part of each CDR3. The D gene is left open where the match is weak. Clone size, where shown, is once, few, many, or a class for clones that have expanded.

-,TRBV18,TRBD2,TRBJ2-3,CASSPVGGHTDTQYF,TGTGCCAGCTCACCAGTGGGAGGGCACACAGATACGCAGTATTTT
-,TRBV15,-,TRBJ2-3,CATSAYGGDTQYF,TGTGCCACCAGCGCCTATGGGGGGGATACGCAGTATTTT
-,TRBV15,TRBD1,TRBJ2-5,CATSRDLGGQGEGTQYF,TGTGCCACCAGCAGAGACCTCGGTGGGCAGGGGGAAGGGACCCAGTACTTC
medium-sized,TRBV21-1,-,TRBJ1-4,CASSTRFDDKARGSIPSNEKLFF,TGTGCCAGCAGCACCCGTTTCGACGACAAGGCCAGGGGTAGTATTCCGTCTAATGAAAAACTGTTTTTT
-,TRBV28,TRBD1,TRBJ1-6,CASSLSTGQGGYNSPLHF,TGTGCCAGCAGTCTCTCTACGGGACAGGGAGGCTATAATTCACCCCTCCACTTT
-,TRBV19,TRBD1,TRBJ2-7,CASSGTVWQASYEQYF,TGTGCCAGTAGCGGGACAGTATGGCAGGCTTCCTACGAGCAGTACTTC
few,TRBV6-1,TRBD1,TRBJ1-5,CASSRITGDGQPQHF,TGTGCCAGCAGCCGCATTACAGGGGATGGTCAGCCCCAGCATTTT
-,TRBV10-3,-,TRBJ1-6,CAISRQEAPLHF,TGTGCCATCAGTCGACAGGAAGCGCCCCTCCACTTT
-,TRBV18,TRBD1,TRBJ2-3,CASSPLGQGADTQYF,TGTGCCAGCTCACCACTAGGACAGGGGGCGGATACGCAGTATTTT
-,TRBV4-1,-,TRBJ1-1,CASSHPVNTEAFF,TGCGCCAGCAGCCATCCTGTGAACACTGAAGCTTTCTTT
-,TRBV19,-,TRBJ2-5,CASSIRETQYF,TGTGCCAGTAGTATCCGGGAGACCCAGTACTTC
-,TRBV28,TRBD1,TRBJ1-5,CASRFPGQGSNQPQHF,TGTGCCAGCAGGTTCCCGGGACAGGGGAGCAATCAGCCCCAGCATTTT
-,TRBV5-8,-,TRBJ1-3,CASSSLQGRGNTIYF,TGTGCCAGCAGCTCGCTACAGGGTAGGGGAAACACCATATATTTT
-,TRBV5-1,-,TRBJ2-7,CASSLGDTTYEQYF,TGCGCCAGCAGCTTGGGGGACACCACCTACGAGCAGTACTTC
few,TRBV2,TRBD1,TRBJ2-7,CASSHDRAYEQYF,TGTGCCAGCAGTCATGACAGGGCGTACGAGCAGTACTTC
-,TRBV5-5,-,TRBJ1-1,CASSPGHLNTEAFF,TGTGCCAGCAGCCCTGGACACTTGAACACTGAAGCTTTCTTT
-,TRBV4-1,TRBD1,TRBJ1-6,CASSSQPGQERNSPLHF,TGCGCCAGCAGCTCCCAACCGGGACAGGAGAGAAATTCACCCCTCCACTTT
-,TRBV6-1,TRBD1,TRBJ1-1,CASSEVRGDEAFF,TGTGCCAGCAGTGAAGTCAGGGGGGATGAAGCTTTCTTT
-,TRBV18,TRBD1,TRBJ1-1,CASSPLQGRAFF,TGTGCCAGCTCACCTTTACAGGGGAGGGCTTTCTTT
-,TRBV5-4,TRBD1,TRBJ1-2,CASSRTGGPSLGYTF,TGTGCCAGCAGCCGGACAGGGGGGCCATCTCTTGGCTACACCTTC
-,TRBV7-9,-,TRBJ1-3,CASSLNPRLSSGNTIYF,TGTGCCAGCAGCTTAAACCCCAGACTTAGCTCTGGAAACACCATATATTTT
-,TRBV10-1,-,TRBJ2-1,CASSVHRVDNEQFF,TGCGCCAGCAGTGTACATCGGGTGGACAATGAGCAGTTCTTC